The sequence of this TCR beta chain was determined in a study of blood T cell repertoires in COVID-19. Study details: The samples span acute and convalescent COVID-19 from the United States, Italy and Spain. Nucleic acid was either cDNA or gDNA, and it came from T cells, B-cell-depleted T cells, or PBMCs.

Trimming took 0 bases from V and 10 from J; bases not matched to a gene: 7. CDR1 KGHSH and CDR2 LQKENI come from the germline V gene. This CDR3 has 14 amino acids. Authors' analysis steps: Amplification of reference gene primers was used by the study to estimate nucleated cell counts. Method: immunoSEQ multiplex PCR; TCRdb's copy keeps in-frame clones and lacks some. V and J calls and clone size come straight from that table; D and trimming were deduced from the DNA. Found here are about 130,000 clones, 84% of them singletons; the top ten hold approximately 13%. The source of this sequence is a young woman who had recovered from COVID-19. The sequenced material came from peripheral blood. This chain connects TRBV18 to TRBJ1-1; 8 bases agree with TRBD1. CDR3: CASSPPDRDGGAFF. Written as DNA, the CDR3 is TGTGCCAGCTCACCACCGGACAGGGACGGAGGAGCTTTCTTT.